This TCR beta chain appears in the sequencing data of a study of T cells in Graves' hyperthyroidism and ophthalmopathy. Findings and caveats of the study: Using 13 V-J features, a model discriminated ophthalmopathy from stable hyperthyroidism.

For this clonotype: Its antigen is undetermined.

V was clipped by 0 bases and J by 8 bases, with 14 bases between them. CDR3 length equals 15 residues. Germline CDR1 LNHDA, CDR2 SQIVND (reference sequence). RNA transcripts yielded amplified TCR beta CDR3 regions. HTBI primers were used for first-round RT-PCR of the TCR CDR3. TCRdb re-called the multiplex PCR reads with MiXCR, one entry per CDR3 protein. Of 360,000 or so distinct CDR3 sequences in the sample, roughly 19% were seen once. Clinicians diagnosed patients from clinical symptoms, serum thyroxine and TRAb, thyroid ultrasound and orbital computed tomography. The V and J genes are TRBV19 and TRBJ1-5; no clear D. The source of this sequence is a woman younger than 35 with Graves' hyperthyroidism. Sequenced sample: blood. The CDR3 DNA reads as TGTGCCAGTAGTATAGATCCCCGGGGTTTTGAGCCCCAGCATTTT. Translation: CASSIDPRGFEPQHF.